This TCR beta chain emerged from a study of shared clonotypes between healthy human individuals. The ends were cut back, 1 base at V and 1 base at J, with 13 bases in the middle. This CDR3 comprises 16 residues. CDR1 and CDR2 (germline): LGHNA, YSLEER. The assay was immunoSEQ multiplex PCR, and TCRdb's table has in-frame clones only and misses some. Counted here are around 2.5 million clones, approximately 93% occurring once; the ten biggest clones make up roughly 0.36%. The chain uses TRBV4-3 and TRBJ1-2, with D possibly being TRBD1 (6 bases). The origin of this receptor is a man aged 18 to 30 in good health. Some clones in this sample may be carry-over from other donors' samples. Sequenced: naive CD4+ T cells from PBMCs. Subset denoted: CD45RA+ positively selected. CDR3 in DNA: TGCGCCAGCAGCCAAGCCCTGGGGACACATAACTATGGCTACACCTTC. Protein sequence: CASSQALGTHNYGYTF.